This TCR beta chain comes out of a study of graft-versus-host responses after intestinal transplantation. Study at large: Recipients uniformly received anti-thymocyte globulin induction, followed by tacrolimus and steroids for about three years. Study outcomes and limitations: Early after transplant, HvG declines were associated with peak levels of circulating GvH clones. Analysis identified GvH clones in recipient marrow, with some appearing first in ileum or blood.

V shed 1 base and J shed 2 bases, with 9 bases lying between them. The CDR3 length is 15 residues. Germline V CDR1 and CDR2: SGHAT, FQNNGV. Intraepithelial and lamina propria lymphocytes were freed from processed graft tissue. Using immunoSEQ multiplex PCR, the repertoire was profiled, and TCRdb retains in-frame clones only, with some absent. The table has some 18,000 clones, roughly 70% seen once; the top ten hold more than 7%. For this clone: Antigen: not known.

This sample comprised ileum tissue, obtained roughly three weeks after intestinal transplant. J is TRBJ1-5 and V is TRBV11-2; the D is unclear. The clonotype was recovered from a human patient who received an intestinal transplant, so some T cells may come from the graft donor. CDR3 DNA: TGTGCCAGCAGCTTAGGCGGGTCTGGCAATCAGCCCCAGCATTTT. Translating gives CASSLGGSGNQPQHF.